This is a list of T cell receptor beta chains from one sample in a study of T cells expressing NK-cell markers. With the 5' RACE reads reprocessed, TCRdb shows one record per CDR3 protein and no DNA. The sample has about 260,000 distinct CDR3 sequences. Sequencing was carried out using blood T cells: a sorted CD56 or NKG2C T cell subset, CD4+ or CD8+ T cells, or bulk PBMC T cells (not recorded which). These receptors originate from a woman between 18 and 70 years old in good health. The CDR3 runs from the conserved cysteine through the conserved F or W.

CASSSGPGNTIYF	TRBV5-6	TRBJ1-3
CASSLARGRDIQYF	TRBV7-9	TRBJ2-4
CASSIGRSNTEAFF	TRBV19	TRBJ1-1
CASSFGGNTIYF	TRBV12-3/TRBV12-4	TRBJ1-3
CASSRVGRETEAFF	TRBV3-1	TRBJ1-1
CASSYSIFGQGSEQYF	TRBV6-5	TRBJ2-7
CSVNRNTEAFF	TRBV29-1	TRBJ1-1
CASRPGTPSYEQYF	TRBV12-3/TRBV12-4	TRBJ2-7
CASSRTGTSSGNTIYF	TRBV27	TRBJ1-3
CASGLGHQNTEAFF	TRBV12-5	TRBJ1-1
CASSQVGAYAFF	TRBV3-1	TRBJ1-1
CASSLGPGGEKLFF	TRBV5-1	TRBJ1-4
CASSLVLGTPGEKLFF	TRBV5-1	TRBJ1-4
CASSQGFSATNYGYTF	TRBV3-1	TRBJ1-2
CASSPRRTTEAFF	TRBV7-2	TRBJ1-1
CASSPWTGFAKNIQYF	TRBV7-8	TRBJ2-4
CASSGTSYEQYF	TRBV6-5	TRBJ2-7